This passage covers 9 T cell receptor beta chains from one sample sequenced in a study of OX40 agonist ivuxolimab in advanced cancers. The assay was immunoSEQ multiplex PCR, and TCRdb's table has in-frame clones only and misses some. The sample holds 50,000 to 70,000 clones, around 78% seen once. The sample was CD4+ or CD8+ T cells sorted from blood, taken in a trial of the OX40 agonist ivuxolimab. Receptor source: an adult with an advanced solid tumor such as melanoma, head and neck, liver or kidney cancer.

V is TRBV28 and J is TRBJ2-5; D ambiguous. The CDR3 loop spans 14 amino acids. The germline V gene encodes CDR1 MDHEN and CDR2 SYDVKM. Trimming took off 5 bases at V and 5 bases at J, with 15 bases between the two ends. Written as DNA, the CDR3 is TGTGCCAGCAGTCCCTCTTTCGATGGGGAGACCCAGTACTTC. Protein sequence: CASSPSFDGETQYF.

The J gene is TRBJ1-4, the V gene TRBV2; tentative D call: TRBD1 (6 bases). Germline CDR1 and CDR2: SNHLY and FYNNEI. The CDR3 consists of 15 residues. The V and J ends lost 4 bases and 3 bases respectively, with 12 bases between them. The CDR3 loop reads CASSAQGMANEKLFF. CDR3 coding DNA: TGTGCCAGCAGTGCCCAGGGGATGGCTAATGAAAAACTGTTTTTT. Variable domain in full (rest from reference TRBV2 and TRBJ1-4): EPEVTQTPSHQVTQMGQEVILRCVPISNHLYFYWYRQILGQKVEFLVSFYNNEISEKSEIFDDQFSVERPDGSNFTLKIRSTKLEDSAMYFCASSAQGMANEKLFFGSGTQLSVL.

The chain uses TRBV28 and TRBJ2-7; 10 bases are a match to TRBD1. The germline V gene has CDR1 MDHEN and CDR2 SYDVKM. The CDR3 runs to 14 residues. The trim removed 7 bases at V and 6 bases at J, leaving 9 bases unmatched. CDR3 loop: CASIPGTGVTEQYF. The CDR3 DNA reads as TGTGCCAGCATCCCCGGGACAGGGGTAACCGAGCAGTACTTC.

This clone was seen a single time. Here the CDR3 reads CATTQRYPNYGYTF. CDR3 DNA: TGTGCCACGACACAGAGGTACCCAAACTATGGCTACACCTTC. The rearrangement uses TRBV6-5 and TRBJ1-2; D is unresolved. Trimming shortened V by 10 bases and J by 2 bases, and 17 bases separated the two germline ends. The CDR3 has 14 residues. The V gene's germline CDR1 is MNHEY and CDR2 SVGAGI.

CDR3 sequence (DNA): TGTGCCAGCAGTTCCCCCGGACCAACGGCCCAGTACTTC. Its protein product is CASSSPGPTAQYF. The chain carries TRBV6-5 and TRBJ2-5; D not certain. Per germline, CDR1 MNHEY and CDR2 SVGAGI. V lost 4 bases, J lost 9 bases, and 15 bases lay in between. The CDR3 has 13 amino acids.

This chain links TRBV7-2 with TRBJ1-6; weak D call: TRBD1 (5 bases). The V gene's germline CDR1 is SGHTA and CDR2 FQGNSA. The CDR3 spans 15 residues. V shed 1 base and J shed 10 bases, with 14 bases lying between them. This CDR3 reads CASSLGREVFSPLHF. The CDR3 region has the DNA TGTGCCAGCAGCTTAGGCAGGGAAGTATTCTCACCCCTCCACTTT.

The V gene is TRBV7-8, the J gene TRBJ1-4; 7 bases fit TRBD1. The V gene's germline CDR1 is SGHVS and CDR2 FQNEAQ. V dropped 0 bases and J dropped 0; count of bases not matched to a gene: 7. There are 18 residues in the CDR3. The CDR3 loop is CASSLARGQLATNEKLFF. For the CDR3, the DNA is TGTGCCAGCAGCTTAGCGAGGGGACAGCTTGCAACTAATGAAAAACTGTTTTTT.

The chain links TRBV7-8 to TRBJ1-1; D gene ambiguous. The CDR3 runs to 15 residues. Germline lookup yields CDR1 SGHVS and CDR2 FQNEAQ. Trimming pared 4 bases from V and 5 bases from J, leaving 17 bases between. The CDR3 sequence is CASSSYNGIGTEAFF. The CDR3 bases are TGTGCCAGCAGCTCATACAACGGAATCGGAACTGAAGCTTTCTTT.

The chain combines TRBV28 with TRBJ2-3; D gene unclear. The germline V and J ends were trimmed by 6 bases and 0 bases, with 7 bases remaining between them. Germline CDR1 MDHEN, CDR2 SYDVKM. The CDR3 consists of 13 residues. Here the CDR3 DNA reads TGTGCCAGCAGGACAACTAGCACAGATACGCAGTATTTT. Protein sequence: CASRTTSTDTQYF.